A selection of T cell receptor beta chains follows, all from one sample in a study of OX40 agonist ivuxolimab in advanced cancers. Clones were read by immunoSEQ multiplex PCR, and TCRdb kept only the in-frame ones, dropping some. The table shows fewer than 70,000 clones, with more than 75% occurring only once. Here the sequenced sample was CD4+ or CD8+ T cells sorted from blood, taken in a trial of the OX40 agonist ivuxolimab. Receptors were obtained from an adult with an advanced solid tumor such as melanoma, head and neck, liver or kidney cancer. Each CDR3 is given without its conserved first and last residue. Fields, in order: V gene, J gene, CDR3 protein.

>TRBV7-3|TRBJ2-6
ASSLDRAGANVLT
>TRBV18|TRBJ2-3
ASSPEVDTQY
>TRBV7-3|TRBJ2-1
ASSPRKREGYNEQF
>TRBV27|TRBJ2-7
ASSLNPGRAYEQY
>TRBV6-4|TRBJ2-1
ASSNSGGNQF
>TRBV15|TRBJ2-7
ATKDQPGTGYEQY
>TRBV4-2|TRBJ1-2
ASSQVGGDYGYT
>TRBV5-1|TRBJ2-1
ASSSILAGENEQF
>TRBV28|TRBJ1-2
ASSLTGSGGYT
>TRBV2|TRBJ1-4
ASRRTGGTEKLF
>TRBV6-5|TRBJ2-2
ASSYRVGPPGELF
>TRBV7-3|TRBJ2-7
ASSRTSGRAAEQY
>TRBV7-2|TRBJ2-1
ASRLNKQGYEQF
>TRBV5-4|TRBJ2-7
ASSYRDGGYEQY
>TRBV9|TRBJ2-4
ASSIGPEVIQY
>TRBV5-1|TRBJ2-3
ASSFGLAGGASTDTQY
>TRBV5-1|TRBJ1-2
ASSSQGFGYGYT
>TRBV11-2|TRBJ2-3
ASSLGRGGRDTQY
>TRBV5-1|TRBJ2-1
ASSPPPAGGPPYNEQF
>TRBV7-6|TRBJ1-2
ASSWESGYT
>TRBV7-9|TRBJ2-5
ASSPFPRETQY
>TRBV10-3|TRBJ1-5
AIKEGTDQPQH
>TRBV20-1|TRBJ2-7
SAHRSYEQY
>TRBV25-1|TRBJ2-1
ASSRDYTREQF
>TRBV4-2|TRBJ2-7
ASSQESGGRAYEQY
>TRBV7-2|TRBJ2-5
ASSLTGTETQY
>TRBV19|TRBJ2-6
ASSIWASGYLLGGANVLT
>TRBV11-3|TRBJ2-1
ASSLMAGAYNEQF
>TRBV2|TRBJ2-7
ASSGGPSSYEQY
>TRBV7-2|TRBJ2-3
ASSSWTGPDTQY
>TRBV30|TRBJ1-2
AWTQTGYGYT
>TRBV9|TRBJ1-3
ASSVTSSGNTIY
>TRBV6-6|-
ASSYAPEPGTYEQY
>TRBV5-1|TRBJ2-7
ASNPGPPSYEQY
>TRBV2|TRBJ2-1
ASRAGEYNEQF
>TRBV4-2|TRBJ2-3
ASSQVLAGGTSTDTQY
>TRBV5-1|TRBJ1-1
ASSFGHYPNTEAF
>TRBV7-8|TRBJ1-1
ASSFRGATEAF
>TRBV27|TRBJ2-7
ASSISGPYEQY
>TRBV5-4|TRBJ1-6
ASSFGGKDSPLH
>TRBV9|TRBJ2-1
ASSVGLAGEGEQF
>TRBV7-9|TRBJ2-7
ASSPGHYEQY
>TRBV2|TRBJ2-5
ASKQAGVVETQY
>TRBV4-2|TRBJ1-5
ASSLGNQPQH
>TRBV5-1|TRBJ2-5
ASSSPEGTGVSETQY
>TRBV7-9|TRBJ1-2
ASSPRDRPNYGYT
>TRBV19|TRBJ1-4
ASNDPGTGWKKLF
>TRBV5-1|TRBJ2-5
ASSSSGPQETQY
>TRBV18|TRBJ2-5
ASSPGQRETQY
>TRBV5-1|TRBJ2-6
ASSPGANVLT
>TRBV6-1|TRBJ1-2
ASSENQEGYT
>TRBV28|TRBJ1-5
ASRAAGGNQPQH
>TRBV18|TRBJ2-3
ASSPKPDTQY
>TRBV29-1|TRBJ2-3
SVEEISTDTQY
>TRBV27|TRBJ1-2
ASSLYPGKGGYT
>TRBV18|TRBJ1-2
ASSPRVTGSGYT
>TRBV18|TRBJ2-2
ASSLGTPANTGELF
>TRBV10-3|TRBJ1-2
AITPGLGYYGYT
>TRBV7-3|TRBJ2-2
ASSRTGTGVTGELF
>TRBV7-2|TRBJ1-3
ASSLAGGRSGNTIY